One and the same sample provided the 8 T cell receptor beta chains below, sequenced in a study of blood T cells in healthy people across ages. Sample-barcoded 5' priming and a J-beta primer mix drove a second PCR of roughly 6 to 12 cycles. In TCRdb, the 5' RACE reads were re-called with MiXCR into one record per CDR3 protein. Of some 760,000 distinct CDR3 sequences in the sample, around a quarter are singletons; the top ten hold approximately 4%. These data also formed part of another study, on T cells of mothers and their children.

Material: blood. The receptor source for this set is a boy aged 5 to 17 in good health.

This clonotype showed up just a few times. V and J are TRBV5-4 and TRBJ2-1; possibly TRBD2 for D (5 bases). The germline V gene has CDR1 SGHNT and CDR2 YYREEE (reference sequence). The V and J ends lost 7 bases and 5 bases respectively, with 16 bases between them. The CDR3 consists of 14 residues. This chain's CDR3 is CASFSPGVDNEQFF. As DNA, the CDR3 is TGTGCCAGCTTTTCCCCCGGGGTCGACAATGAGCAGTTCTTC.

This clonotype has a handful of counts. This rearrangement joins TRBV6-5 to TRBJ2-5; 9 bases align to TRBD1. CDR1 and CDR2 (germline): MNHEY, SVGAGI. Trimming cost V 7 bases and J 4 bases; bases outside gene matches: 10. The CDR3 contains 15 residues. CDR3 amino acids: CASTLRDRDRETQYF. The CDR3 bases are TGTGCCAGCACCTTAAGGGACAGGGATCGAGAGACCCAGTACTTC.

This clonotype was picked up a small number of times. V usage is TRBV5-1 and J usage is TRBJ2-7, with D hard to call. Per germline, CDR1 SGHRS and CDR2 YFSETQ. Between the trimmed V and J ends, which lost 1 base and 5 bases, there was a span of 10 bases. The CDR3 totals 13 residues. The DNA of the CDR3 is TGCGCCAGCAGCTTGCAGCTTTTGAACGAGCAGTACTTC. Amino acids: CASSLQLLNEQYF.

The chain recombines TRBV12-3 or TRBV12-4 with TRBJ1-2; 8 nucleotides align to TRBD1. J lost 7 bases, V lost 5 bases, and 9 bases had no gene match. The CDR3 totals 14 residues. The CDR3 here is CASSLRGQGGGYTF. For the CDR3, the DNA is TGTGCCAGCAGTCTCAGGGGGCAAGGTGGTGGCTACACCTTC.

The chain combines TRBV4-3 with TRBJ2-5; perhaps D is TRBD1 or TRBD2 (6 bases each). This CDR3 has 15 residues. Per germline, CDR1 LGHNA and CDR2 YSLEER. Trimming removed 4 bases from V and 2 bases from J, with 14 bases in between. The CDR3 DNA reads TGCGCCAGCAGCCCCTCCACAGGGACTCAAGAGACCCAGTACTTC. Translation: CASSPSTGTQETQYF.

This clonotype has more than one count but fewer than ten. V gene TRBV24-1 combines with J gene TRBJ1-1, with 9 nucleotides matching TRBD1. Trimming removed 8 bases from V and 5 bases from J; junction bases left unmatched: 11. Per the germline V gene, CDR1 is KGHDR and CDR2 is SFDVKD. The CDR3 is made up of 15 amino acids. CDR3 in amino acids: CATMAGTGILTEAFF. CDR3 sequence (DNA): TGTGCCACCATGGCCGGGACAGGGATCCTTACTGAAGCTTTCTTT.

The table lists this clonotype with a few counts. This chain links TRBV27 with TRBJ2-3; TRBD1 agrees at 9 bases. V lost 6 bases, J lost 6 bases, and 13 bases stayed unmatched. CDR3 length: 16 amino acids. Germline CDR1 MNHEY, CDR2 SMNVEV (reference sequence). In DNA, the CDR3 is TGTGCCAGCAGCGCAAAGACAGGGGGAGCTACGGATACGCAGTATTTT. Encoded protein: CASSAKTGGATDTQYF.

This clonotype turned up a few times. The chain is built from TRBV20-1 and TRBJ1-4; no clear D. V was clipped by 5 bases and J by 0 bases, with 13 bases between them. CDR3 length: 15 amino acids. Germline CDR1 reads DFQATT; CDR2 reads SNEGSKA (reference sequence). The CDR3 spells CSAPLNRATNEKLFF. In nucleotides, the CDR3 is TGCAGTGCTCCGCTAAACCGGGCAACTAATGAAAAACTGTTTTTT.